Shown below are 16 T cell receptor beta chains from a single sample sequenced in a study of blood T cell repertoires in COVID-19 (dated by TCRdb to about 2020). Libraries were made using the immunoSEQ multiplex PCR assay. TCRdb holds this immuneACCESS table with in-frame rearrangements only. Some clones are missing; in checked studies, unresolved V genes explain under half, and the rest has no known cause. The sample data list roughly 200,000 clones, and more than 75% of these were observed just once. The ten biggest clones cover approximately 8.4% of the sample. The sample was peripheral blood. The receptors were gathered from a woman over 75 with COVID-19, enrolled during active disease.

The rearrangement uses TRBV5-1 and TRBJ1-5; 11 bases match TRBD1. The junction had 3 bases not matched to a gene; V was cut back by 0 bases and J by 7 bases. The germline gives CDR1 SGHRS, CDR2 YFSETQ. This CDR3 is built from 15 residues. The CDR3 nucleotides are TGCGCCAGCAGCTTGGACGGACAGGGGGCCCAGCCCCAGCATTTT. Amino acids: CASSLDGQGAQPQHF.

V is TRBV7-9 and J is TRBJ2-1; 8 bases fit TRBD1. The CDR3 has 15 amino acids. V lost 2 bases and J lost 7; bases outside the gene matches: 7. Looked up from germline, CDR1 is SEHNR and CDR2 is FQNEAQ (reference sequence). In DNA form, the CDR3 reads TGTGCCAGCAGCTTATGGACAGGGTTTAAGAATGAGCAGTTCTTC. This codes for CASSLWTGFKNEQFF.

This clone was detected many times. The V and J genes are TRBV2 and TRBJ2-2, with D perhaps matching TRBD2 (6 bases). V was trimmed by 6 bases and J by 3 bases, leaving 11 bases between them. CDR1 and CDR2 (germline): SNHLY, FYNNEI. The CDR3 contains 14 residues. In DNA form, the CDR3 reads TGTGCCAGCAGGGGGGACTCTTACACCGGGGAGCTGTTTTTT. It encodes CASRGDSYTGELFF.

This sequence joins TRBV7-3 and TRBJ1-2; D perhaps matches TRBD1 (6 bases). Germline V gene data show CDR1 as SGHTA and CDR2 as FQGTGA. The CDR3 sequence is 14 residues long. Trimming pared 0 bases from V and 8 bases from J, leaving 13 bases between. The CDR3: CASSLTPTGDGYTF. The CDR3, as DNA: TGTGCCAGCAGCTTAACCCCGACAGGAGACGGCTACACCTTC.

This clone occurred many times. The chain recombines TRBV7-9 with TRBJ2-1, with D possibly TRBD1 on 6 matching bases. The V end was cut by 5 bases, the J end by 7 bases, with 21 bases between. The CDR3 runs 16 residues. Per the germline V gene, CDR1 is SEHNR and CDR2 is FQNEAQ (reference sequence). The CDR3 coding sequence is TGTGCCAGCAGCCTCCTCGAGGGGGTGGGAGTTAATGAGCAGTTCTTC. This sequence encodes CASSLLEGVGVNEQFF.

The chain joins TRBV13 to TRBJ1-6; 7 bases align to TRBD1. The CDR3 runs to 16 residues. Germline lookup yields CDR1 PRHDT and CDR2 FYEKMQ (reference sequence). The V and J ends lost 0 bases and 3 bases, in that order; junction bases with no gene match: 2. DNA for the CDR3: TGTGCCAGCAGCTTAGGGCAGGGGGTCTATAATTCACCCCTCCACTTT. This codes for CASSLGQGVYNSPLHF. Together with reference TRBV13 and TRBJ1-6, the CDR3 gives the full variable domain: AAGVIQSPRHLIKEKRETATLKCYPIPRHDTVYWYQQGPGQDPQFLISFYEKMQSDKGSIPDRFSAQQFSDYHSELNMSSLELGDSALYFCASSLGQGVYNSPLHFGNGTRLTVT.

CDR3 sequence: CASSIQTGADTQYF. CDR3 nucleotide sequence: TGTGCCAGTAGTATACAAACAGGGGCAGATACGCAGTATTTT. This chain uses TRBV19 with TRBJ2-3; TRBD1 agrees at 7 bases. The V segment lost 2 bases and the J segment 4 bases; nucleotides outside the gene matches: 3. This CDR3 contains 14 residues. Germline CDR1 is LNHDA and CDR2 is SQIVND (reference sequence). Based on the CDR3 plus reference TRBV19 and TRBJ2-3, the full variable domain is DGGITQSPKYLFRKEGQNVTLSCEQNLNHDAMYWYRQDPGQGLRLIYYSQIVNDFQKGDIAEGYSVSREKKESFPLTVTSAQKNPTAFYLCASSIQTGADTQYFGPGTRLTVL.

This chain uses TRBV10-3 with TRBJ2-7, with D perhaps TRBD2 (6 bases). The CDR3 sequence is 14 residues long. In germline, CDR1 is ENHRY, CDR2 SYGVKD. The V end was cut by 6 bases, the J end by 0 bases, with 12 bases between. For the CDR3, the DNA is TGTGCCATCAGGTTCGACGGGAGCTCCTACGAGCAGTACTTC. It yields the protein CAIRFDGSSYEQYF.

The chain links TRBV27 to TRBJ1-6; unclear D gene. This CDR3 spans 17 amino acids. CDR1 and CDR2 from the germline V gene are MNHEY and SMNVEV (reference sequence). Trimming removed 5 bases from V and 9 bases from J, with 23 bases in between. The DNA for the CDR3 is TGTGCCAGCAGTGCGCTCTTAGGACGTTGGACTATTTCACCCCTCCACTTT. This sequence encodes CASSALLGRWTISPLHF.

This chain links TRBV19 with TRBJ1-2; tentative D call: TRBD1 (5 bases). CDR1 and CDR2 (germline): LNHDA, SQIVND (reference sequence). Trimming pared 5 bases from V and 2 bases from J, leaving 12 bases between. The CDR3 has 14 amino acids. In DNA, the CDR3 is TGTGCCAGTAGTTACAAGGGGCAGAACTATGGCTACACCTTC. Amino acids: CASSYKGQNYGYTF.

The gene calls are TRBV9 and TRBJ2-3; D may be TRBD2 (7 bases). The CDR3 has 14 residues. CDR1 SGDLS and CDR2 YYNGEE come from the germline V gene. Trimming shortened V by 0 bases and J by 4 bases, and 9 bases separated the two germline ends. The CDR3 nucleotides are TGTGCCAGCAGCGTAGGAGGGGGGGCAGATACGCAGTATTTT. This sequence encodes CASSVGGGADTQYF.

This clone was seen only a few times. This chain joins TRBV7-2 and TRBJ1-2, with 10 positions matching TRBD1. Looked up from germline, CDR1 is SGHTA and CDR2 is FQGNSA. J was trimmed by 3 bases and V by 5 bases; bases with no gene match: 3. This CDR3 spans 14 amino acids. The CDR3 loop reads CASSPGTGDYGYTF. CDR3 in DNA: TGTGCCAGCAGCCCGGGGACAGGGGACTATGGCTACACCTTC.

The chain recombines TRBV14 with TRBJ2-1; no clear D. The CDR3 consists of 17 residues. The V gene lost 1 base and the J gene lost 0 bases, with 13 bases spanning the gap. Germline CDR1 reads SGHDN; CDR2 reads FVKESK. This CDR3 reads CASSQAPLAVSYNEQFF. The DNA of the CDR3 is TGTGCCAGCAGCCAAGCCCCCTTGGCAGTCTCCTACAATGAGCAGTTCTTC. The entire variable domain, with the rest obtained from reference TRBV14 and TRBJ2-1, is as follows: EAGVTQFPSHSVIEKGQTVTLRCDPISGHDNLYWYRRVMGKEIKFLLHFVKESKQDESGMPNNRFLAERTGGTYSTLKVQPAELEDSGVYFCASSQAPLAVSYNEQFFGPGTRLTVL.

J is TRBJ2-6 and V is TRBV10-2; a weak D match, TRBD1 (6 bases). The length of the CDR3 is 13 residues. Germline V gene data show CDR1 as WSHSY and CDR2 as SAAADI. Deletions cut 10 bases from V and 1 base from J, with 8 bases between. DNA of the CDR3: TGCGCCACCGGACAGTCTGGGGCCAACGTCCTGACTTTC. Residues: CATGQSGANVLTF.

The table lists this clone with a count of one. The chain couples TRBV3-1 (or the pseudogene TRBV3-2) to TRBJ1-1; 7 bases agree with TRBD1. Losses at the gene ends were 1 base for V and 5 bases for J; bases not matched to a gene: 4. The CDR3 is made up of 14 amino acids. CDR1 is LGHDT, CDR2 YNNKEL, per germline (reference sequence). CDR3 loop: CASSQGGGGTEAFF. In DNA, the CDR3 is TGTGCCAGCAGCCAAGGAGGGGGCGGGACTGAAGCTTTCTTT.

The chain has TRBV5-1 and TRBJ2-5; the match to TRBD2 covers 7 bases. V shed 3 bases, J shed 4 bases, and the junction held 6 bases outside the gene matches. Germline loops: CDR1 SGHRS, CDR2 YFSETQ. This CDR3 spans 14 amino acids. The CDR3 spells CASSSAIAGETQYF. The DNA of the CDR3 is TGCGCCAGCAGCTCCGCCATAGCGGGAGAGACCCAGTACTTC. The full variable domain, in which reference TRBV5-1 and TRBJ2-5 provide the parts outside the CDR3, is KAGVTQTPRYLIKTRGQQVTLSCSPISGHRSVSWYQQTPGQGLQFLFEYFSETQRNKGNFPGRFSGRQFSNSRSEMNVSTLELGDSALYLCASSSAIAGETQYFGPGTRLLVL.